A selection of T cell receptor beta chains follows, all from one sample in a study of shared clonotypes between healthy human individuals. The method was immunoSEQ multiplex PCR; TCRdb's version includes in-frame clones alone and lacks a portion of them. The sample lists over a million clones; approximately 80% were seen once. Sequencing used memory CD4+ T cells from PBMCs. The source is a young man in good health. Some clones in this sample may be carry-over from other donors' samples. Each CDR3 is given without its conserved first and last residue. Each record gives: J gene, V gene, D gene, CDR3 protein. The D gene is left open where the match is weak.

TRBJ2-1 | TRBV5-1 | . | ASSWGPPSDEQF
TRBJ1-1 | TRBV18 | . | ASSPLGGSYTEAF
TRBJ1-2 | TRBV7-3 | TRBD1 | ASTGQGLTGGYT
TRBJ2-3 | TRBV7-2 | . | ASSLVPGYTDTQY
TRBJ2-3 | TRBV18 | . | ASSAGGRDTDTQY
TRBJ2-1 | TRBV7-2 | TRBD2 | ASSLEGLAGLGNEQF
TRBJ2-3 | TRBV28 | . | ASSLNPTKTDTQY
TRBJ2-7 | TRBV28 | . | ASSQHSGGGLYEQY
TRBJ2-6 | TRBV6-1 | . | ASSEGQNSWGANVLT
TRBJ2-2 | TRBV7-8 | TRBD1 | ASSVRPGTGYTGELF
TRBJ1-5 | TRBV30 | . | AWSPEGNQPQH
TRBJ2-5 | TRBV7-6 | . | ASSLEETRTETQY
TRBJ1-2 | TRBV27 | TRBD1 | ASSSTGAGYGYT
TRBJ1-2 | TRBV7-2 | . | ASSFTEGGYGYT
TRBJ1-5 | TRBV30 | . | AAARDSNQPQH
TRBJ2-5 | TRBV27 | . | ASSFDGRQETQY